The text below deals with one T cell receptor beta chain. What it binds is unknown. These data are taken from a study of cytomegalovirus exposure and HLA in healthy donors. Study details: Unique TCRs numbering around 85 million, obtained from HLA-typed donors, made up an early data release. Falling in the Caucasian-associated ancestry cluster were about 83% of approximately 410 genotyped donors. Broader study findings: Later analysis associated a missense DCLRE1C variant with TCR beta V- and J-gene trimming. Some public TCRs appeared in many individuals, while most sequences were rare.

Germline lookup yields CDR1 GTSNPN and CDR2 SVGIG (reference sequence). CDR3 length: 17 amino acids. V was trimmed by 1 base and J by 2 bases, leaving 17 bases between them. The PCR had 60 Vbeta and 13 Jbeta primers. Profiled with immunoSEQ multiplex PCR; TCRdb holds only in-frame clones, not every one. The data contain fewer than 200,000 clones, roughly 76% of them singletons. Specimen: PBMCs. This TCR derives from a male donor in good health and CMV-seronegative. The V call is TRBV30, the J call TRBJ2-2, with TRBD1 as a possible D gene (6 bases). The DNA for the CDR3 is TGTGCCTGGAGTGAATTCGAGCAGGGGTTAAACACCGGGGAGCTGTTTTTT. Its translation is CAWSEFEQGLNTGELFF.